One and the same sample provided the 3 T cell receptor beta chains below, sequenced in a study of CD8+CD57+ T cells in acquired aplastic anemia. Profiling that covered TCR beta VDJ and CDR3 relied on genomic DNA as its template. TCRdb recomputed calls from the reads with MiXCR, one row per CDR3 protein. The sample yields 150,000 to 200,000 distinct CDR3 sequences, roughly 50% seen once. Only patients with CD8+CD57+ cell expansion on flow cytometry were chosen for sequencing. The sample comprised sorted CD4+, CD8+, or CD8+CD57+ T cells (not recorded which) from PBMCs. The receptor source for this set is a human donor with aplastic anemia.

The gene calls are TRBV6-1 and TRBJ2-1; weak D call: TRBD2 (6 bases). Germline-derived CDR1 and CDR2 are MNHNS and SASEGT. V shed 3 bases and J shed 3 bases, with 12 bases lying between them. CDR3 length equals 15 residues. CDR3 in DNA: TGTGCCAGCAGTGAGCGGGGTAGCGACTACAATGAGCAGTTCTTC. Translated: CASSERGSDYNEQFF.

This clonotype was observed once. The rearrangement links TRBV10-3 to TRBJ2-2; 11 bases line up with TRBD2. CDR1 is ENHRY and CDR2 is SYGVKD in the germline V gene. The CDR3 has 18 amino acids. The ends lost 3 bases at V and 1 base at J; junction bases unmatched: 7. CDR3 coding DNA: TGTGCCATCAGTGACGTCCCGGGACTAGCGGAGAACACCGGGGAGCTGTTTTTT. Translation: CAISDVPGLAENTGELFF.

This chain links TRBV5-6 with TRBJ1-1, with 9 bases identical to TRBD1. CDR1 and CDR2 from the germline V gene are SGHDT and YYEEEE. The CDR3 has 15 amino acids. Trimming removed 4 bases from V and 4 bases from J; junction bases left unmatched: 8. In DNA, the CDR3 is TGTGCCAGCAGCCCCGCCGAGACAGGGGGCACTGAAGCTTTCTTT. Amino acid sequence: CASSPAETGGTEAFF.